One and the same sample provided the 3 T cell receptor beta chains below, sequenced in a study of T cells after somatic rescue of genetic block (dated by TCRdb to 2018 to 2021). The library was produced with the immunoSEQ multiplex PCR assay. TCRdb took over this immuneACCESS table, retaining in-frame rearrangements with V and J assigned. Such tables are incomplete; in checked studies, under half of the missing clones stem from an unresolved V gene, and the remainder is unexplained. This sample gives approximately 110,000 clones in total; about nine tenths of them show up just once. The ten largest clones take up roughly 1.4% of the sample. The specimen was peripheral blood mononuclear cells (PBMCs). Every receptor here comes from a young woman.

The chain combines TRBV11-1 with TRBJ2-3; unclear D gene. Germline values: CDR1 SGHAT, CDR2 FQDESV (reference sequence). V was pared by 0 bases and J by 6 bases, with 7 bases between. The CDR3 totals 13 residues. CDR3 in amino acids: CASSLALADTQYF. The CDR3 DNA is TGTGCCAGCAGCTTAGCACTGGCCGATACGCAGTATTTT.

The J gene is TRBJ2-7, the V gene TRBV11-3; 8 bases are a match to TRBD1. Germline V gene lookup returns CDR1 SGHNT and CDR2 YENEEA. The J segment lost 5 bases and the V segment lost 5 bases, leaving 8 bases of the junction unmatched. The CDR3 spans 14 residues. The CDR3 loop is CASSRTGGIDEQYF. The CDR3 nucleotides are TGTGCCAGCAGCAGAACAGGGGGTATCGACGAGCAGTACTTC. Full variable domain (remainder filled in from reference TRBV11-3 and TRBJ2-7): EAGVVQSPRYKIIEKKQPVAFWCNPISGHNTLYWYLQNLGQGPELLIRYENEEAVDDSQLPKDRFSAERLKGVDSTLKIQPAELGDSAVYLCASSRTGGIDEQYFGPGTRLTVT.

The rearrangement links TRBV12-5 to TRBJ1-5, with a weak D call TRBD1 (5 bases). V shed 7 bases and J shed 4 bases, with 14 bases lying between them. Germline V lookup: CDR1 LGHNT, CDR2 FRNRAP. This CDR3 comprises 14 residues. CDR3 in amino acids: CASVSGVMNQPQHF. Written as DNA, the CDR3 is TGTGCTAGTGTCTCGGGGGTAATGAATCAGCCCCAGCATTTT. Complete variable domain (other parts from reference TRBV12-5 and TRBJ1-5): DARVTQTPRHKVTEMGQEVTMRCQPILGHNTVFWYRQTMMQGLELLAYFRNRAPLDDSGMPKDRFSAEMPDATLATLKIQPSEPRDSAVYFCASVSGVMNQPQHFGDGTRLSIL.